This T cell receptor beta chain was documented in a study of CD8 T cells in ankylosing spondylitis (dated 2017 in TCRdb). General notes on the study: The study profiled T cell receptor beta repertoires in healthy donors and ankylosing spondylitis patients to find disease-linked TCR variants. The full study cohort was made up of about 24 ankylosing spondylitis patients and 108 healthy donors. Peripheral blood was sampled, and synovial fluid was also collected from ankylosing spondylitis patients. The paper's findings and limits, for the study overall: The disease-linked clones showed a CD8+ phenotype and occurred at relatively low frequencies in peripheral blood. Some TCR beta motif variants had previously been reported in synovial fluid and blood of reactive arthritis patients, which suggested common disease-initiation mechanisms. According to the report, matched synovial fluid samples from ankylosing spondylitis patients were significantly enriched for the disease-linked clones. A TCR beta motif made up of eight or nine highly homologous amino acid variants appeared to be characteristic of blood from ankylosing spondylitis patients.

The count of this clonotype is one. Its antigen has not been determined. Per-base qualities were not stored, and no clone one base away is much larger. Sequenced using an Illumina HiSeq 2500. TCR beta libraries were prepared by quantitative 5'-RACE with molecular barcodes. On the authors' methods: A new computational method based on a probabilistic model of VDJ rearrangement was used to identify disease-linked TCR variants. Through fastp at Q25 and MiXCR, TCRdb rebuilt clones from the public reads, retaining in-frame beta chains. Identical CDR3 proteins give one entry, which carries the most common genes and DNA. TCRdb assigned the V and J calls; the authors' analysis was not used. The sample table shows 300,000 to 400,000 distinct CDR3 sequences, and roughly 20% are seen once. The ten largest clonotypes hold around 14% of the sample. The CDR3 holds 15 amino acids from the cysteine to the phenylalanine. Kept here is only the CDR3 DNA, which spans 45 bases and is read in frame from base 1. Trimming takes 4 bases off V and 0 bases off J; junction bases not matched to a gene: 5. CDR1 and CDR2, per the germline V gene, are SGHVS and FNYEAQ.

In this chain, TRBV7-6 is recombined with TRBJ2-5, and TRBD1 aligns with 7 junction nucleotides. The clonotype comes from a male donor with ankylosing spondylitis or in good health (not recorded which). The material sequenced was blood, either unsorted or a sorted T cell fraction (not recorded which). The CDR3 sequence is CASSSTGTDQETQYF. The sequence in DNA is TGTGCCAGCAGCTCAACCGGGACAGACCAAGAGACCCAGTACTTC.